A selection of T cell receptor beta chains follows, all from one sample in a study of blood T cell repertoires in COVID-19. Sequenced by immunoSEQ multiplex PCR; TCRdb stores in-frame clones only, minus some. The data show more than 200,000 clones, 80% to 90% seen once. Input material: PBMCs or T cells enriched from blood (not recorded which). The source is a man aged 35-49 years who had recovered from COVID-19. Both conserved end residues are part of each CDR3. Fields, in order: clone size, D gene, J gene, V gene, CDR3 protein, CDR3 DNA. D genes are given only for firm matches. Size is omitted from some rows. Given values are once, few, many or a class for expanded clones.

.	.	TRBJ2-7	TRBV3-1/TRBV3-2	CASSANYEQYF	TGTGCCAGCAGCGCGAATTACGAGCAGTACTTC
.	TRBD1	TRBJ2-4	TRBV20-1	CSASSFGDRVAKNIQYF	TGCAGTGCTAGTTCATTCGGGGACAGGGTAGCCAAAAACATTCAGTACTTC
few	TRBD2	TRBJ2-7	TRBV25-1	CASSKARAGTIYEQYF	TGTGCCAGCAGTAAGGCGAGAGCGGGAACAATCTACGAGCAGTACTTC
.	TRBD2	TRBJ2-1	TRBV3-1/TRBV3-2	CASLTLAGGDNEQFF	TGTGCCAGCCTCACGCTAGCGGGGGGGGACAATGAGCAGTTCTTC
.	TRBD2	TRBJ2-3	TRBV28	CASSISAGAVDTQYF	TGTGCCAGCAGTATTTCGGCGGGAGCGGTAGATACGCAGTATTTT
.	TRBD2	TRBJ2-1	TRBV6-4	CASSNELAGTEQFF	TGTGCCAGCAGTAACGAACTAGCGGGAACTGAGCAGTTCTTC
.	TRBD1	TRBJ1-1	TRBV5-4	CASSQGQLNTEAFF	TGTGCCAGCTCCCAGGGACAGCTGAACACTGAAGCTTTCTTT
once	.	TRBJ1-5	TRBV7-8	CASSKNRANQPQHF	TGTGCCAGCAGCAAAAACAGGGCTAATCAGCCCCAGCATTTT
.	TRBD2	TRBJ2-3	TRBV5-4	CASSPGLARTDTQYF	TGTGCCAGCAGCCCGGGACTAGCTCGCACAGATACGCAGTATTTT
.	TRBD2	TRBJ2-3	TRBV7-2	CASSLFTSGSDTQYF	TGTGCCAGCAGCTTATTTACTAGCGGGTCAGATACGCAGTATTTT
few	TRBD2	TRBJ2-1	TRBV2	CASTSGWGSYNEQFF	TGTGCCAGCACTAGCGGGTGGGGCTCCTACAATGAGCAGTTCTTC
once	.	TRBJ1-1	TRBV28	CASSSGTEAFF	TGTGCCAGCAGTTCGGGGACTGAAGCTTTCTTT
.	TRBD2	TRBJ2-2	TRBV6-2/TRBV6-3	CASSYPARGSGGVGNTGELFF	TGTGCCAGCAGTTACCCCGCCCGGGGAAGCGGGGGGGTAGGGAACACCGGGGAGCTGTTTTTT
.	TRBD1	TRBJ1-2	TRBV12-3/TRBV12-4	CASSPGTGVGYTF	TGTGCCAGCAGCCCCGGGACAGGGGTTGGCTACACCTTC
.	TRBD1	TRBJ1-2	TRBV15	CATIRDSINYGYTF	TGTGCCACAATCCGGGACAGCATTAACTATGGCTACACCTTC
.	.	TRBJ1-1	TRBV19	CASSMNSPGGTEAFF	TGTGCCAGTAGTATGAATTCCCCCGGGGGCACTGAAGCTTTCTTT
.	.	TRBJ1-6	TRBV18	CASRTSRLSSYNSPLHF	TGTGCCAGCCGGACATCACGGTTAAGCTCCTATAATTCACCCCTCCACTTT
.	.	TRBJ1-4	TRBV5-1	CASSLARTANEKLFF	TGCGCCAGCAGCTTGGCCCGGACAGCTAATGAAAAACTGTTTTTT
.	TRBD1	TRBJ2-3	TRBV2	CASSAGQGFLDTQYF	TGTGCCAGCAGTGCAGGACAGGGATTCCTAGATACGCAGTATTTT
.	.	TRBJ2-1	TRBV5-1	CASSWAPGPRVGEQFF	TGCGCCAGCAGCTGGGCCCCGGGCCCGAGGGTTGGTGAGCAGTTCTTC
.	TRBD2	TRBJ2-7	TRBV7-9	CATGAISSGVSYEQYF	TGTGCCACCGGAGCCATATCTAGCGGGGTCTCCTACGAGCAGTACTTC
.	TRBD1	TRBJ2-7	TRBV7-9	CASSLRTGQANEQYF	TGTGCCAGCAGCCTAAGAACTGGACAGGCCAACGAGCAGTACTTC
.	.	TRBJ2-3	TRBV15	CATSSQKDTQYF	TGTGCCACCAGCTCCCAGAAAGATACGCAGTATTTT
.	.	TRBJ1-5	TRBV7-9	CASSLDSLNQPQHF	TGTGCCAGCAGCTTAGACAGCCTCAATCAGCCCCAGCATTTT
once	.	TRBJ2-5	TRBV19	CASSNRQVGQETQYF	TGTGCCAGTAGTAATCGACAGGTGGGCCAAGAGACCCAGTACTTC
.	.	TRBJ2-3	TRBV7-3	CASSPDFSYTQYF	TGTGCCAGCAGCCCGGACTTCTCTTATACGCAGTATTTT
.	.	TRBJ1-3	TRBV18	CASSPWATGSGNTIYF	TGTGCCAGCTCACCGTGGGCGACAGGCTCTGGAAACACCATATATTTT
.	TRBD1	TRBJ2-3	TRBV2	CASSEALEGTGTTDTQYF	TGTGCCAGCAGTGAAGCGCTCGAGGGGACAGGGACGACAGATACGCAGTATTTT
.	TRBD1	TRBJ1-1	TRBV30	CAWRGQSVTEAFF	TGTGCCTGGAGGGGACAGTCGGTCACTGAAGCTTTCTTT
.	.	TRBJ2-7	TRBV7-2	CASSSAAAGPYEQYF	TGTGCCAGCAGCTCAGCGGCTGCAGGGCCCTACGAGCAGTACTTC
.	.	TRBJ1-2	TRBV18	CASSPPSRESNYGYTF	TGTGCCAGCTCACCACCGTCAAGGGAGTCTAACTATGGCTACACCTTC
.	TRBD1	TRBJ1-2	TRBV2	CASSEGGGQGQYTF	TGTGCCAGCAGTGAAGGCGGAGGACAGGGGCAATACACCTTC
.	.	TRBJ2-1	TRBV5-6	CASSRRGLDINEQFF	TGTGCCAGCAGCAGGCGTGGGCTTGATATCAATGAGCAGTTCTTC
many	.	TRBJ1-4	TRBV4-1	CASSQDEWAEGEKLFF	TGCGCCAGCAGCCAAGACGAGTGGGCCGAGGGTGAAAAACTGTTTTTT
once	.	TRBJ1-3	TRBV19	CASSLPTGGNTIYF	TGTGCCAGTAGTCTCCCGACAGGTGGAAACACCATATATTTT
.	.	TRBJ1-3	TRBV5-8	CASSLVLTAFFGNTIYF	TGTGCCAGCAGCTTGGTGTTAACAGCCTTTTTTGGAAACACCATATATTTT
.	.	TRBJ2-5	TRBV6-2/TRBV6-3	CASSYAGSQETQYF	TGTGCCAGCAGTTACGCGGGGAGCCAAGAGACCCAGTACTTC
once	.	TRBJ2-2	TRBV11-2	CASTLMGAGNTGELFF	TGTGCCAGCACCCTTATGGGGGCGGGTAACACCGGGGAGCTGTTTTTT
.	.	TRBJ2-1	TRBV21-1	CASSSPRVNEQFF	TGTGCCAGCAGCAGCCCCAGGGTGAATGAGCAGTTCTTC
.	TRBD1	TRBJ1-6	TRBV3-1/TRBV3-2	CASSQGQVDSPLHF	TGTGCCAGCAGCCAGGGACAGGTTGATTCACCCCTCCACTTT
.	TRBD1	TRBJ1-1	TRBV5-4	CASSQGQGTEAFF	TGTGCCAGCAGCCAGGGACAGGGCACTGAAGCTTTCTTT
.	.	TRBJ1-4	TRBV7-2	CASSSHIGANEKLFF	TGTGCCAGCAGCTCTCACATAGGGGCTAATGAAAAACTGTTTTTT
.	TRBD1	TRBJ1-4	TRBV30	CAWSGQGAYEKLFF	TGTGCCTGGAGCGGACAGGGGGCCTATGAAAAACTGTTTTTT
few	.	TRBJ1-6	TRBV3-1/TRBV3-2	CASSPDSINSPLHF	TGTGCCAGCAGCCCCGACAGTATTAATTCACCCCTCCACTTT